One and the same sample provided the 18 T cell receptor beta chains below, sequenced in a study of T cell repertoires in cytomegalovirus infection. Each CDR3 protein gets one entry after TCRdb re-called the reads with MiXCR. The table lists hundreds of thousands of distinct CDR3 sequences, roughly 17% of them singletons, with 12% in the top ten. The sequenced sample was PBMCs. Receptors originate from a human donor in good health (CMV status not recorded). Some clones in this sample may be carry-over from other donors' samples.

This clonotype was observed a handful of times. The chain uses TRBV12-3 or TRBV12-4 and TRBJ1-5, with 10 bases aligning to TRBD1. The CDR3 covers 15 residues. The ends lost 6 bases at V and 6 bases at J; junction bases unmatched: 8. CDR3 in amino acids: CASSLDGTGVQPQHF. The CDR3 DNA sequence: TGTGCCAGCAGCCTAGACGGGACAGGGGTTCAGCCCCAGCATTTT.

This chain links TRBV11-1 with TRBJ2-1, with D perhaps matching TRBD2 (6 bases). This CDR3 is built from 15 residues. Germline assignment: CDR1 SGHAT and CDR2 FQDESV (reference sequence). The germline V and J ends were trimmed by 2 bases and 7 bases, with 15 bases remaining between them. The CDR3 region is CASSLLGGAPNEQFF. In nucleotides, the CDR3 is TGTGCCAGCAGCTTACTTGGCGGGGCCCCTAATGAGCAGTTCTTC.

This clonotype was recorded a few times. J is TRBJ1-2 and V is TRBV6-5; 7 bases match TRBD1. CDR1 MNHEY and CDR2 SVGAGI come from the germline V gene. The V segment lost 2 bases and the J segment 0 bases; nucleotides outside the gene matches: 0. The CDR3 runs 14 residues. This CDR3 is CASSYQGANYGYTF. The CDR3 DNA is TGTGCCAGCAGTTACCAGGGGGCTAACTATGGCTACACCTTC.

This chain connects TRBV11-2 to TRBJ2-5; D not certain. Germline lookup yields CDR1 SGHAT and CDR2 FQNNGV. The CDR3 spans 14 residues. The V end was cut by 5 bases, the J end by 7 bases, with 17 bases between. The CDR3: CASSPRSSPGTQYF. The CDR3, as DNA: TGTGCCAGCAGCCCAAGATCGTCCCCAGGGACCCAGTACTTC. Together with reference TRBV11-2 and TRBJ2-5, the CDR3 gives the full variable domain: EAGVAQSPRYKIIEKRQSVAFWCNPISGHATLYWYQQILGQGPKLLIQFQNNGVVDDSQLPKDRFSAERLKGVDSTLKIQPAKLEDSAVYLCASSPRSSPGTQYFGPGTRLLVL.

This clonotype was seen more than once but under ten times. The V and J genes are TRBV4-1 and TRBJ1-1, with D possibly being TRBD1 (6 bases). CDR3 length: 17 amino acids. Germline CDR1 reads MGHRA; CDR2 reads YSYEKL. The ends were cut back, 1 base at V and 4 bases at J, with 19 bases in the middle. Written as DNA, the CDR3 is TGCGCCAGCAGCCAAGGGGCAGGGGTGGACATGGGCACTGAAGCTTTCTTT. It yields the protein CASSQGAGVDMGTEAFF.

This clonotype was seen at least ten times. The chain employs TRBV12-5 and TRBJ1-1; tentative D call: TRBD1 (5 bases). The CDR3 runs 15 residues. The V gene's germline CDR1 is LGHNT and CDR2 FRNRAP. Trimming removed 1 base at V and 11 bases at J, with 20 bases between. As DNA, the CDR3 is TGTGCTAGTGGTTTGGGAAGTACTGCGGGGGGACGTGCTTTCTTT. Translating it yields CASGLGSTAGGRAFF.

The sample holds a few counts of this clonotype. V and J are TRBV6-4 and TRBJ2-1, with D perhaps matching TRBD2 (6 bases). Trimming removed 10 bases from V and 6 bases from J, with 19 bases in between. CDR1 MRHNA and CDR2 SNTAGT come from the germline V gene. The CDR3 totals 14 residues. The CDR3 nucleotides are TGTGCCACCAAAGCGGGTGGGGAAAGCAATGAGCAGTTCTTC. Its protein product is CATKAGGESNEQFF.

A few counts support this clonotype. This chain uses TRBV5-6 with TRBJ2-3, with 10 positions matching TRBD2. Germline V lookup: CDR1 SGHDT, CDR2 YYEEEE. The CDR3 is 15 residues long. With 6 bases clipped from V and 5 bases from J, the junction kept 9 bases outside the gene matches. The CDR3 sequence: CASTIAGGHGDTQYF. CDR3 in DNA: TGTGCCAGCACCATAGCGGGGGGACATGGAGATACGCAGTATTTT.

The J gene is TRBJ2-3, the V gene TRBV6-1, with 11 bases that match TRBD2. Germline CDR1 MNHNS, CDR2 SASEGT. V dropped 8 bases and J dropped 5; count of bases not matched to a gene: 9. The CDR3 consists of 15 residues. The chain's CDR3 is CASQIAGGPVDTQYF. The DNA for the CDR3 is TGTGCCAGCCAGATAGCGGGGGGGCCGGTAGATACGCAGTATTTT.

V gene TRBV11-3 combines with J gene TRBJ2-2; weak D call: TRBD2 (5 bases). There are 18 residues in the CDR3. Germline CDR1 and CDR2: SGHNT and YENEEA. V shed 1 base and J shed 3 bases, with 18 bases lying between them. The CDR3 spells CASSLGLLGGRYTGELFF. The CDR3 DNA sequence: TGTGCCAGCAGCTTAGGGCTACTGGGCGGGCGATACACCGGGGAGCTGTTTTTT. Complete variable domain (other parts from reference TRBV11-3 and TRBJ2-2): EAGVVQSPRYKIIEKKQPVAFWCNPISGHNTLYWYLQNLGQGPELLIRYENEEAVDDSQLPKDRFSAERLKGVDSTLKIQPAELGDSAVYLCASSLGLLGGRYTGELFFGEGSRLTVL.

The sample holds a few counts of this clonotype. This sequence joins TRBV6-6 and TRBJ2-4, with D possibly being TRBD1 (7 bases). The CDR3 spans 15 residues. Germline-derived CDR1 and CDR2 are MNHNY and SVGAGI (reference sequence). The V and J ends lost 4 bases and 7 bases respectively, with 17 bases between them. CDR3 loop: CASSSASRGRNIQYF. The CDR3 coding sequence is TGTGCCAGCAGTTCCGCGTCCAGGGGGAGGAACATTCAGTACTTC.

The chain couples TRBV6-6 to TRBJ1-4; the D gene is possibly TRBD1 (6 bases). Germline values: CDR1 MNHNY, CDR2 SVGAGI (reference sequence). The length of the CDR3 is 13 residues. V was clipped by 6 bases and J by 8 bases, with 13 bases between them. In DNA form, the CDR3 reads TGTGCCAGCAGGGGGGCTGAGGGGGAAAAACTGTTTTTT. Translated: CASRGAEGEKLFF.

This clonotype occurred a few times. CDR3 in DNA: TGCGCCAGCAGCCCCATGGCCTATTCTTTTGGAAACACCATATATTTT. Translating it yields CASSPMAYSFGNTIYF. The chain is built from TRBV4-3 and TRBJ1-3; no clear D. The germline CDR1 and CDR2 sequences are LGHNA and YSLEER. Trimming stripped 4 bases from V and 3 bases from J, with 16 bases between. The CDR3 contains 16 residues.

The genes are TRBV6-5 and TRBJ2-7; 12 bases are a match to TRBD2. J lost 8 bases, V lost 2 bases, and 13 bases had no gene match. This CDR3 contains 17 residues. Per the germline V gene, CDR1 is MNHEY and CDR2 is SVGAGI. Written as DNA, the CDR3 is TGTGCCAGCAGTTACGCAACTAGCGGGGGGCTATCTACGAAGCAGTACTTC. It specifies CASSYATSGGLSTKQYF.

The rearrangement uses TRBV6-2 or TRBV6-3 and TRBJ2-7, with D possibly TRBD1 on 6 matching bases. Germline V gene lookup returns CDR1 MNHEY and CDR2 SVGEGT. The CDR3 has 17 residues. Trimming removed 2 bases from V and 5 bases from J, with 22 bases in between. CDR3 in amino acids: CASSYGADSRRRNEQYF. CDR3 nucleotide sequence: TGTGCCAGCAGTTACGGGGCGGACAGCCGCCGGAGGAACGAGCAGTACTTC.

This chain connects TRBV28 to TRBJ2-7; 8 nucleotides align to TRBD2. There are 14 residues in the CDR3. V lost 6 bases, J lost 1 base, and 5 bases stayed unmatched. From germline, CDR1 is MDHEN and CDR2 SYDVKM. The DNA of the CDR3 is TGTGCCAGCAGCCGCGGGGGGAATTCCTACGAGCAGTACTTC. Translation gives CASSRGGNSYEQYF.

This clonotype was seen repeatedly, ten times or more. The CDR3 DNA is TGTGCCAGCAGTTTACAAAACCAAGAGACCCAGTACTTC. Translation gives CASSLQNQETQYF. The chain is built from TRBV12-3 or TRBV12-4 and TRBJ2-5; D unclear. Trimming cost V 2 bases and J 0 bases, with 4 bases left between them. The CDR3 runs 13 residues.

The gene calls are TRBV5-4 and TRBJ2-1, with a tentative D call TRBD2 (5 bases). Trimming left V 2 bases short and J 7 bases short, with 13 bases between. CDR3 length equals 14 residues. The germline CDR1 and CDR2 sequences are SGHNT and YYREEE (reference sequence). The CDR3 reads CASSLRRGMNEQFF. CDR3 nucleotide sequence: TGTGCCAGCAGCTTAAGGCGAGGGATGAATGAGCAGTTCTTC.